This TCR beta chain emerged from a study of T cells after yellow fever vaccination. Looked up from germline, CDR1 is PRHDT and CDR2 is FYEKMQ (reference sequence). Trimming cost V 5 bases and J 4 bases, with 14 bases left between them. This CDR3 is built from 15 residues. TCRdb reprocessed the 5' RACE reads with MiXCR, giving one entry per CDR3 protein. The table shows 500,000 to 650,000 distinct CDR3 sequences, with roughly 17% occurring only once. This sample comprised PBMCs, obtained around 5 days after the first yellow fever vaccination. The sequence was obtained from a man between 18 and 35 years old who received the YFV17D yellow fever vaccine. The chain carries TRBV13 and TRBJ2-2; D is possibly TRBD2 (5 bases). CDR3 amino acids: CASSSLREGTGELFF. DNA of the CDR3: TGTGCCAGCAGCAGCCTCCGCGAGGGCACCGGGGAGCTGTTTTTT.